This entry lists 24 T cell receptor beta chains sequenced from one sample in a study of CD8+ T cells in alopecia areata. cDNA serving as the sequencing template came from extracted, reverse transcribed RNA. Assay: immunoSEQ multiplex PCR; the TCRdb copy retains only in-frame clones and omits some. The sample includes around 250,000 clones, around 67% of them seen just once. This specimen consisted of CD4+ T cells sorted from blood, obtained at week 0. The receptor source for this set is a human donor with alopecia areata.

The CDR3 region has the DNA TGTGCCAGCAGCACATCGGGAAACACCATATATTTT. It translates to CASSTSGNTIYF. V and J are TRBV7-9 and TRBJ1-3; D unclear. V lost 5 bases to trimming and J lost 4 bases, with 6 bases between them. There are 12 residues in the CDR3. Germline-derived CDR1 and CDR2 are SEHNR and FQNEAQ (reference sequence).

V usage is TRBV2 and J usage is TRBJ1-2, with 7 bases matching TRBD1. The CDR3 runs to 13 residues. The germline V gene has CDR1 SNHLY and CDR2 FYNNEI. Trimming took 7 bases from V and 2 from J; bases not matched to a gene: 4. The CDR3 DNA reads as TGTGCCAGCACTACGGGACAGAACTATGGCTACACCTTC. It is translated as CASTTGQNYGYTF. The whole variable domain, remainder taken from reference TRBV2 and TRBJ1-2, is EPEVTQTPSHQVTQMGQEVILRCVPISNHLYFYWYRQILGQKVEFLVSFYNNEISEKSEIFDDQFSVERPDGSNFTLKIRSTKLEDSAMYFCASTTGQNYGYTFGSGTRLTVV.

The chain links TRBV19 to TRBJ1-1; no definite D call. Germline V gene data show CDR1 as LNHDA and CDR2 as SQIVND (reference sequence). CDR3 length: 16 residues. V was pared by 5 bases and J by 1 base, with 17 bases between. The CDR3 loop reads CASSPDSQSWNTEAFF. CDR3 sequence (DNA): TGTGCCAGTAGTCCAGATTCGCAAAGCTGGAACACTGAAGCTTTCTTT.

The chain uses TRBV29-1 and TRBJ2-1, with TRBD1 identical over 9 bases. The CDR3 has 13 amino acids. Trimming removed 8 bases from V and 9 bases from J; junction bases left unmatched: 11. Germline values: CDR1 SQVTM, CDR2 ANQGSEA. The CDR3 sequence is CSLQTDRGSEQFF. The DNA of the CDR3 is TGCAGCCTCCAAACCGACAGGGGGAGTGAGCAGTTCTTC.

The rearrangement joins TRBV30 to TRBJ1-1; D is ambiguous. Between the trimmed V and J ends, which lost 0 bases and 0 bases, there was a span of 5 bases. The CDR3 consists of 13 residues. Germline CDR1 and CDR2: GTSNPN and SVGIG (reference sequence). CDR3 region: CAWSVNMNTEAFF. The CDR3 DNA reads as TGTGCCTGGAGTGTGAACATGAACACTGAAGCTTTCTTT.

The V and J genes are TRBV5-4 and TRBJ2-1; 8 bases agree with TRBD2. V lost 5 bases to trimming and J lost 4 bases; unmatched junction nucleotides: 8. Per the germline V gene, CDR1 is SGHNT and CDR2 is YYREEE (reference sequence). The CDR3 covers 15 residues. In nucleotides, the CDR3 is TGTGCCAGCAGTCAACGGGGGGGCCAATACAATGAGCAGTTCTTC. Translation gives CASSQRGGQYNEQFF.

The table lists this clone with a few counts. This sequence joins TRBV7-2 and TRBJ2-5; tentatively, D is TRBD1 (5 bases). Between the trimmed V and J ends, which lost 1 base and 5 bases, there was a span of 11 bases. Per the germline V gene, CDR1 is SGHTA and CDR2 is FQGNSA. There are 14 residues in the CDR3. The chain's CDR3 is CASSLVGRVETQYF. The CDR3 coding sequence is TGTGCCAGCAGCTTAGTCGGCAGGGTGGAGACCCAGTACTTC.

The chain recombines TRBV7-2 with TRBJ2-7, with no clear D. Germline-derived CDR1 and CDR2 are SGHTA and FQGNSA. Trimming removed 5 bases at V and 3 bases at J, with 5 bases between. The length of the CDR3 is 11 residues. CDR3 in DNA: TGTGCCAGCAGCGCCTACTACGAGCAGTACTTC. Translating it yields CASSAYYEQYF.

The rearrangement joins TRBV27 to TRBJ2-3; the match to TRBD1 covers 7 bases. V lost 6 bases to trimming and J lost 3 bases; unmatched junction nucleotides: 6. The germline V gene encodes CDR1 MNHEY and CDR2 SMNVEV (reference sequence). This CDR3 has 14 residues. The CDR3 DNA sequence: TGTGCCAGCAGAGAGGGGGCAGGGACAGATACGCAGTATTTT. Translation: CASREGAGTDTQYF.

As for this clone: This CDR3 is also generated by other DNA sequences in the sample. This chain uses TRBV25-1 with TRBJ1-6; D uncertain. The CDR3 runs to 13 residues. CDR1 and CDR2 from the germline V gene are MGHDK and SYGVNS. Between the trimmed V and J ends, which lost 2 bases and 7 bases, there was a span of 6 bases. Here the CDR3 reads CASSEVGNSPLHF. The CDR3 DNA reads as TGTGCCAGCAGTGAAGTGGGGAATTCACCCCTCCACTTT.

This clone was picked up a small number of times. The chain recombines TRBV30 with TRBJ1-2; TRBD1 is a possible D gene (6 bases). This CDR3 region has 12 residues. CDR1 is GTSNPN, CDR2 SVGIG, per germline (reference sequence). Trimming cost V 1 base and J 6 bases, with 9 bases left between them. CDR3 nucleotide sequence: TGTGCCTGGAGTGCCAGGGGCAATGGCTACACCTTC. This sequence encodes CAWSARGNGYTF. The full variable domain, with the rest looked up from reference TRBV30 and TRBJ1-2, is SQTIHQWPATLVQPVGSPLSLECTVEGTSNPNLYWYRQAAGRGLQLLFYSVGIGQISSEVPQNLSASRPQDRQFILSSKKLLLSDSGFYLCAWSARGNGYTFGSGTRLTVV.

In DNA form, the CDR3 reads TGTGCCAGCAGTGAAGTGGCTTCTGGGGCCAACGTCCTGACTTTC. Amino acids: CASSEVASGANVLTF. This chain joins TRBV25-1 and TRBJ2-6, with unresolved D. CDR1 and CDR2 from the germline V gene are MGHDK and SYGVNS. The V and J ends lost 2 bases and 1 base respectively, with 6 bases between them. This CDR3 spans 15 amino acids.

The rearrangement links TRBV29-1 to TRBJ1-2; TRBD1 is a possible D gene (5 bases). Germline V gene sequence: CDR1 SQVTM, CDR2 ANQGSEA. V lost 4 bases and J 2 bases, leaving 14 bases between the germline ends. The CDR3 spans 14 residues. CDR3 DNA: TGCAGCGTTGCCCCTTGGGGCAGCAACTATGGCTACACCTTC. This codes for CSVAPWGSNYGYTF.

This chain uses TRBV30 with TRBJ2-1; weak D call: TRBD2 (5 bases). This CDR3 has 16 amino acids. V was pared by 5 bases and J by 3 bases, with 20 bases between. Germline CDR1 reads GTSNPN; CDR2 reads SVGIG (reference sequence). CDR3 in amino acids: CAWAALGLAVYNEQFF. Here the CDR3 DNA reads TGTGCCTGGGCTGCCCTAGGGCTAGCCGTCTACAATGAGCAGTTCTTC.

In this sample, this clone turned up a few times. The rearrangement uses TRBV2 and TRBJ2-7; a possible D gene is TRBD1 (5 bases). CDR3 length equals 13 residues. Germline CDR1 reads SNHLY; CDR2 reads FYNNEI. V dropped 5 bases and J dropped 1 base, with 9 bases sitting between them. The CDR3 nucleotides read TGTGCCAGCAGTTGGCAGGGTTCCTACGAGCAGTACTTC. Translating gives CASSWQGSYEQYF.

This chain joins TRBV9 and TRBJ2-7, with a possible D match to TRBD2 (5 bases). With 0 bases removed from V and 2 bases from J, the gap between germline ends came to 9 bases. CDR1 and CDR2 from the germline V gene are SGDLS and YYNGEE. This CDR3 region has 14 residues. CDR3: CASSVGAEAYEQYF. CDR3 sequence (DNA): TGTGCCAGCAGCGTAGGGGCGGAGGCCTACGAGCAGTACTTC. The whole variable domain, filled in from reference TRBV9 and TRBJ2-7, reads DSGVTQTPKHLITATGQRVTLRCSPRSGDLSVYWYQQSLDQGLQFLIQYYNGEERAKGNILERFSAQQFPDLHSELNLSSLELGDSALYFCASSVGAEAYEQYFGPGTRLTVT.

The chain carries TRBV5-1 and TRBJ1-1; 7 bases are shared with TRBD1. CDR3 length: 15 amino acids. CDR1 is SGHRS and CDR2 is YFSETQ in the germline V gene. The V segment lost 4 bases and the J segment 4 bases; nucleotides outside the gene matches: 10. CDR3 DNA sequence: TGCGCCAGCAGCCCAACAGGGGTACTGGGCACTGAAGCTTTCTTT. Translated: CASSPTGVLGTEAFF.

The rearrangement joins TRBV4-2 to TRBJ1-6; 8 bases are a match to TRBD1. Trimming took 1 base from V and 6 from J; bases not matched to a gene: 2. The length of the CDR3 is 15 residues. Germline V gene data show CDR1 as LGHNA and CDR2 as YNFKEQ. The CDR3 here is CASSQAGGGNSPLHF. The DNA for the CDR3 is TGTGCCAGCAGCCAAGCAGGGGGCGGTAATTCACCCCTCCACTTT.

This chain joins TRBV27 and TRBJ2-1; D is tentatively TRBD1 or TRBD2 (5 bases each). V was clipped by 5 bases and J by 10 bases, with 21 bases between them. In germline, CDR1 is MNHEY, CDR2 SMNVEV (reference sequence). The CDR3 extends over 15 amino acids. CDR3 coding DNA: TGTGCCAGCAGTCCCCAACCGAGGGGTTACGGAGAGCAGTTCTTC. Its protein product is CASSPQPRGYGEQFF.

The chain is built from TRBV29-1 and TRBJ2-1; 9 nucleotides align to TRBD1. The CDR3 runs 14 residues. After removal of 8 bases from V and 6 bases from J, the junction contained 11 bases not matched to a gene. Germline V gene lookup returns CDR1 SQVTM and CDR2 ANQGSEA. Here the CDR3 reads CSSPQGADPNEQFF. The CDR3 bases are TGCAGCAGTCCACAGGGGGCGGATCCCAATGAGCAGTTCTTC.

This clone was seen only a few times. The chain links TRBV2 to TRBJ2-4, with no clear D. V was pared by 4 bases and J by 9 bases, with 7 bases between. The CDR3 is 11 residues long. CDR1 and CDR2 (germline): SNHLY, FYNNEI. CDR3 protein: CASSGLSIQYF. CDR3 coding DNA: TGTGCCAGCAGTGGGCTCAGCATTCAGTACTTC.

This clone occurred a few times. V is TRBV29-1 and J is TRBJ1-2; D gene unclear. Germline lookup yields CDR1 SQVTM and CDR2 ANQGSEA. This CDR3 has 13 residues. The V gene lost 4 bases and the J gene lost 1 base, with 10 bases spanning the gap. CDR3 residues: CSVVEDFNYGYTF. CDR3 bases: TGCAGCGTTGTGGAAGATTTTAACTATGGCTACACCTTC.

CDR3: CAWRRRGSESEKLFF. In DNA form, the CDR3 reads TGTGCCTGGAGGCGCAGGGGAAGTGAGAGTGAAAAACTGTTTTTT. The chain employs TRBV30 and TRBJ1-4, with D possibly being TRBD1 (6 bases). The CDR3 loop spans 15 amino acids. The germline CDR1 and CDR2 sequences are GTSNPN and SVGIG (reference sequence). Trimming took 3 bases from V and 7 from J, leaving 18 bases between them.

J is TRBJ2-1 and V is TRBV11-2; D might be TRBD1 or TRBD2, each matching 6 bases. This CDR3 spans 15 amino acids. V gave up 4 bases and J gave up 8 bases, with 18 bases separating them. CDR1 and CDR2 (germline): SGHAT, FQNNGV. The CDR3 coding sequence is TGTGCCAGCAGCTCCCTTTGGGGGGCTCGGGATGAGCAGTTCTTC. It specifies CASSSLWGARDEQFF. Supplemented by reference TRBV11-2 and TRBJ2-1, the full variable domain reads EAGVAQSPRYKIIEKRQSVAFWCNPISGHATLYWYQQILGQGPKLLIQFQNNGVVDDSQLPKDRFSAERLKGVDSTLKIQPAKLEDSAVYLCASSSLWGARDEQFFGPGTRLTVL.